Presented here are 13 T cell receptor beta chains from one specimen sequenced in a study of cytomegalovirus exposure and HLA in healthy donors. Both 60 Vbeta primers and 13 Jbeta primers went into the PCR. TCRdb's copy holds only in-frame clones and misses some; the assay was immunoSEQ multiplex PCR. The profile shows roughly 200,000 clones, over 75% of them singletons. Sequenced: PBMCs. All receptors derive from a woman between 25 and 40 years old in good health and CMV-seronegative.

The V and J genes are TRBV5-1 and TRBJ2-5; 8 positions match TRBD1. Germline V gene lookup returns CDR1 SGHRS and CDR2 YFSETQ. This CDR3 has 14 residues. V was pared by 1 base and J by 5 bases, with 4 bases of the junction left unmatched. The CDR3 DNA reads TGCGCCAGCAGCTTGCAACAGGGGGGCGAGACCCAGTACTTC. It yields the protein CASSLQQGGETQYF.

The CDR3 DNA sequence: TGTGCCAGCAGCCAGTCCCCCTGGACAGGGAATCCCGATAATTCACCCCTCCACTTT. Amino acids: CASSQSPWTGNPDNSPLHF. The chain combines TRBV4-2 with TRBJ1-6, with 8 bases fitting TRBD1. Germline loops: CDR1 LGHNA, CDR2 YNFKEQ. The CDR3 is 19 amino acids. J was trimmed by 5 bases and V by 3 bases; bases with no gene match: 15.

Only a few counts were recorded for this clone. The genes are TRBV11-2 and TRBJ2-5, with D tentatively TRBD1 (5 bases). Trimming took 1 base from V and 1 from J, leaving 7 bases between them. This CDR3 is 14 amino acids long. CDR1 and CDR2 (germline): SGHAT, FQNNGV. The CDR3 bases are TGTGCCAGCAGCTTAGGGGGCTTCCAAGAGACCCAGTACTTC. Its translation: CASSLGGFQETQYF.

The chain uses TRBV6-6 and TRBJ1-5; 9 nucleotides match TRBD1. V lost 5 bases and J lost 5; bases outside the gene matches: 10. This CDR3 contains 16 residues. The germline CDR1 and CDR2 sequences are MNHNY and SVGAGI (reference sequence). This CDR3 reads CASSRPGTGTDQPQHF. DNA of the CDR3: TGTGCCAGCAGTCGTCCCGGGACAGGGACCGATCAGCCCCAGCATTTT.

This rearrangement joins TRBV6-5 to TRBJ2-1; unclear D gene. The CDR3 extends over 11 amino acids. Per the germline V gene, CDR1 is MNHEY and CDR2 is SVGAGI. V lost 5 bases, J lost 7 bases, and 6 bases lay in between. CDR3 bases: TGTGCCAGCAGTCAGGTGAATGAGCAGTTCTTC. Amino acid sequence: CASSQVNEQFF.

The chain employs TRBV7-3 and TRBJ2-5; a weak D match, TRBD2 (6 bases). Looked up from germline, CDR1 is SGHTA and CDR2 is FQGTGA. V was trimmed by 1 base and J by 5 bases, leaving 17 bases between them. The CDR3 extends over 16 amino acids. The CDR3 nucleotides are TGTGCCAGCAGCTTAAAGGCGCGGGGCTCGGGGGAGACCCAGTACTTC. Its translation: CASSLKARGSGETQYF.

The V and J genes are TRBV15 and TRBJ2-3; TRBD2 matches 11 bases. The V and J ends lost 5 bases and 5 bases, in that order; junction bases with no gene match: 9. Per the germline V gene, CDR1 is LNHNV and CDR2 is YYDKDF (reference sequence). CDR3 length: 16 amino acids. The CDR3 reads CATSGQLAGDGDTQYF. The CDR3 coding sequence is TGTGCCACCAGCGGCCAACTAGCGGGAGATGGAGATACGCAGTATTTT.

This sequence joins TRBV4-1 and TRBJ2-7; 8 bases align to TRBD2. J gave up 4 bases and V 3 bases, and 8 bases lay outside the gene matches. CDR1 is MGHRA, CDR2 YSYEKL, per germline. The CDR3 is 15 residues long. CDR3 protein: CASSHNPLAAYEQYF. In nucleotides, the CDR3 is TGCGCCAGCAGCCATAACCCACTAGCGGCGTACGAGCAGTACTTC.

J is TRBJ2-7 and V is TRBV6-6, with 11 positions matching TRBD2. Germline V gives CDR1 MNHNY, CDR2 SVGAGI (reference sequence). Trimming took 6 bases from V and 5 from J; bases not matched to a gene: 6. The CDR3 is 14 amino acids. Here the CDR3 DNA reads TGTGCCAGCAGCACTAGCGGGGGCTTCGACGAGCAGTACTTC. This translates into CASSTSGGFDEQYF.

This sequence joins TRBV30 and TRBJ2-6; D is undetermined. CDR3 length: 15 amino acids. Trimming shortened V by 1 base and J by 2 bases, and 9 bases separated the two germline ends. The germline CDR1 and CDR2 sequences are GTSNPN and SVGIG (reference sequence). For the CDR3, the DNA is TGTGCCTGGAGTGCGCCCCCGGCTGGGGCCAACGTCCTGACTTTC. Translation gives CAWSAPPAGANVLTF.

This rearrangement joins TRBV10-3 to TRBJ2-3, with 11 bases that match TRBD2. The CDR3 is 17 amino acids. CDR1 is ENHRY, CDR2 SYGVKD, per germline. Unmatched junction bases numbered 11, after V lost 6 bases and J lost 3 bases. CDR3 sequence: CAISQLAGAFITDTQYF. CDR3 nucleotides: TGTGCCATCAGCCAACTAGCGGGAGCTTTTATTACAGATACGCAGTATTTT.

This clone was detected a few times. This chain uses TRBV19 with TRBJ2-7; no definite D call. V lost 8 bases and J 0 bases, leaving 17 bases between the germline ends. Germline V gives CDR1 LNHDA, CDR2 SQIVND (reference sequence). This CDR3 has 15 amino acids. CDR3 protein: CASQLVGGSSYEQYF. DNA for the CDR3: TGTGCCAGTCAGCTCGTTGGCGGAAGCTCCTACGAGCAGTACTTC. The whole variable domain, filled in from reference TRBV19 and TRBJ2-7, reads DGGITQSPKYLFRKEGQNVTLSCEQNLNHDAMYWYRQDPGQGLRLIYYSQIVNDFQKGDIAEGYSVSREKKESFPLTVTSAQKNPTAFYLCASQLVGGSSYEQYFGPGTRLTVT.

The V gene is TRBV30, the J gene TRBJ2-7, with TRBD2 identical over 14 bases. The CDR3 length is 18 residues. After removal of 4 bases from V and 2 bases from J, the junction contained 13 bases not matched to a gene. The germline gives CDR1 GTSNPN, CDR2 SVGIG (reference sequence). The chain's CDR3 is CAWKKPGLAGVFTYEQYF. Here the CDR3 DNA reads TGTGCCTGGAAGAAACCGGGACTAGCGGGAGTCTTCACCTACGAGCAGTACTTC.